This TCR beta chain was profiled in a study of T cell changes during pregnancy in multiple sclerosis (dated by TCRdb to between 2018 and 2021). With regard to the full study: In women with multiple sclerosis, the researchers looked at how the T cell repertoire shifted as pregnancy progressed.

Worth noting for this clone: It lacks a known antigen. No per-base quality is available; no much larger clone lies one base away.

The library was prepared using the immunoSEQ multiplex PCR assay. Sourced from immuneACCESS, this table was stored by TCRdb with only in-frame sequences that have V and J called. A share of the clones is absent; for the studies checked, an unresolved V gene accounts for under half, and the remainder has no known explanation. The sample yields about 110,000 clones; about 90% were counted once. The ten top clones hold 1.6% of the sample. Trimming at the junction amounts to 6 bases on V and 4 bases on J, and the germline ends lie 15 bases apart. The CDR3 runs 14 amino acids, cysteine and phenylalanine included. Kept here is only the CDR3 DNA, which spans 42 bases and is read in frame from base 1. The CDR1 and CDR2 encoded by the germline V gene are MDHEN and SYDVKM.

Sequenced material: peripheral blood, taken before pregnancy. This clonotype was sampled from a female donor with multiple sclerosis, enrolled in a pregnancy study. The chain uses TRBV28 and TRBJ1-2; no confident D gene assignment can be made. The CDR3 loop reads CASRPAGETYGYTF. Read as DNA, the sequence is TGTGCCAGCAGGCCGGCCGGGGAGACCTATGGCTACACCTTC.